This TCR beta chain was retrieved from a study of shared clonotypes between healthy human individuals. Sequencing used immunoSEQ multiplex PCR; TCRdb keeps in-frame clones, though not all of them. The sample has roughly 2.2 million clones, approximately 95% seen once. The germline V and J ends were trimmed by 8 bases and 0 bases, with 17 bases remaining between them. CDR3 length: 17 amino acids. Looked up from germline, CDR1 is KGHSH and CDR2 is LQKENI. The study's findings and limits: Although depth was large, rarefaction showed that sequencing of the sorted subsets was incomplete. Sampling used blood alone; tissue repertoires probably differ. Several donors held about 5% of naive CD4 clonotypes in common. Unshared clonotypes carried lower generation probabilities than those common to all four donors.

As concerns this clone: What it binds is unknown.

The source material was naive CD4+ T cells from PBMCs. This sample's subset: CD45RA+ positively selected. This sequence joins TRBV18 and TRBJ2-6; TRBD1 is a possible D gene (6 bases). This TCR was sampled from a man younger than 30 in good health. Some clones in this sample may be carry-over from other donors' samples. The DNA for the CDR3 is TGTGCCAGCCGGGGAACAGGGCCTGACTCTGGGGCCAACGTCCTGACTTTC. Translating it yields CASRGTGPDSGANVLTF.